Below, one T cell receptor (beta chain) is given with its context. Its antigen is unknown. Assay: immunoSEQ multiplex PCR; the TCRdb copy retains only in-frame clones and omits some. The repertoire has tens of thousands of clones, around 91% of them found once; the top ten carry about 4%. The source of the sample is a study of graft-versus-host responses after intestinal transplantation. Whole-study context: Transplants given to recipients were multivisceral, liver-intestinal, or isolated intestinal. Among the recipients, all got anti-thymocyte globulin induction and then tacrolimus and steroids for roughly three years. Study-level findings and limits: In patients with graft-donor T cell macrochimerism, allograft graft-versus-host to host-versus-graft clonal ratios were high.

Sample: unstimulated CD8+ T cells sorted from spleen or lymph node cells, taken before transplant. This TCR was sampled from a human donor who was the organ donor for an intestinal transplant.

This CDR3 reads CASSTQWGVAETQYF. The CDR3 bases are TGTGCCAGCAGCACCCAGTGGGGGGTGGCAGAGACCCAGTACTTC. The chain uses TRBV28 and TRBJ2-5, with D maybe TRBD2 (6 bases). V lost 6 bases and J 4 bases, leaving 18 bases between the germline ends. The CDR3 contains 15 residues. The germline V gene encodes CDR1 MDHEN and CDR2 SYDVKM.